This paragraph covers one T cell receptor beta chain sequence. As yet, its antigen is unknown. This entry belongs to a study of cytomegalovirus exposure and HLA in healthy donors. At the level of the study: In a later analysis, the 100 to 150 validation repertoires were reported to have used the same platform as the roughly 670 first-cohort repertoires. Whole-study findings and limits: Generally TCR sequences proved uncommon, though certain public TCRs appeared in numerous donors. Reports showed the classifier diagnosing cytomegalovirus status with high specificity and sensitivity.

CDR1 is SGHAT, CDR2 FQNNGV, per germline. The CDR3 contains 15 residues. V was clipped by 4 bases and J by 4 bases; unmatched bases: 8. While the first cohort had hundreds of subjects, the donors belonged to the separate validation cohort of about 110 subjects. Libraries were prepared by immunoSEQ multiplex PCR; TCRdb keeps only in-frame clonotypes and omits some of them. Of 200,000 to 250,000 clones detected, 85% to 95% appear once; the ten largest clones hold more than 0.85%. Sequencing was performed on PBMCs. The chain employs TRBV11-2 and TRBJ1-1; 8 bases are a match to TRBD1. The sequence came from a woman between 18 and 30 years old in good health and CMV-seronegative. The CDR3 protein is CASSWRTGLGTEAFF. The CDR3 region has the DNA TGTGCCAGCAGCTGGAGGACAGGGCTGGGCACTGAAGCTTTCTTT.